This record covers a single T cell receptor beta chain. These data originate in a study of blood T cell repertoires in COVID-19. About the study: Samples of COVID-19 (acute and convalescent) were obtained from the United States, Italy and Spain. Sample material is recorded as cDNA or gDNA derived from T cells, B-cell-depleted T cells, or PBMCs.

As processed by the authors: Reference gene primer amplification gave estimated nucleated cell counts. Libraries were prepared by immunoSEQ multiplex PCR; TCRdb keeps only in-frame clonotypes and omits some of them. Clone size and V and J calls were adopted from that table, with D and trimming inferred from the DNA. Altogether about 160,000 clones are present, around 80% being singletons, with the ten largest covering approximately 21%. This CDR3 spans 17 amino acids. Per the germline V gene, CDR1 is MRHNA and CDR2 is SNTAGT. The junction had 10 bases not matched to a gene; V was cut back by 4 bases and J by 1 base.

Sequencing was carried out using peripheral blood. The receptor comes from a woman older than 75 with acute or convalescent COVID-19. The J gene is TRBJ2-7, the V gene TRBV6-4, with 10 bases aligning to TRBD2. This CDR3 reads CASSATEGTSASYEQYF. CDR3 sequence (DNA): TGTGCCAGCAGTGCAACGGAGGGGACTAGCGCTTCCTACGAGCAGTACTTC.